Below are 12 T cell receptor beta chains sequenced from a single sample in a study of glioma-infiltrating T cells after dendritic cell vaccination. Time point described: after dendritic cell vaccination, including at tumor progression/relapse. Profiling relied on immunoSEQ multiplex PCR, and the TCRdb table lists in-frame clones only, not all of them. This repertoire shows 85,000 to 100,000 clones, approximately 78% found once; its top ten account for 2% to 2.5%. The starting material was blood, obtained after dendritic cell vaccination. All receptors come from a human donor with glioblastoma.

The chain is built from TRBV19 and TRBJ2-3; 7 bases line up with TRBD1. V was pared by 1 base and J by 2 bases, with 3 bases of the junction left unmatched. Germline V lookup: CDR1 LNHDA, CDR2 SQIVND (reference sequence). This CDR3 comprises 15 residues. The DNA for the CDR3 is TGTGCCAGTAGTATAGGGGGACAGCTCACAGATACGCAGTATTTT. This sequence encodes CASSIGGQLTDTQYF.

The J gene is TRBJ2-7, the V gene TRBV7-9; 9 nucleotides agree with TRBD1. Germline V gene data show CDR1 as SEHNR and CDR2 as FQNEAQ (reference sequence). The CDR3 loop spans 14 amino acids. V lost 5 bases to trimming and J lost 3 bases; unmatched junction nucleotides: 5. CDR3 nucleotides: TGTGCCAGCAGCCCTGGACAGGGGCGCTACGAGCAGTACGTC. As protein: CASSPGQGRYEQYV.

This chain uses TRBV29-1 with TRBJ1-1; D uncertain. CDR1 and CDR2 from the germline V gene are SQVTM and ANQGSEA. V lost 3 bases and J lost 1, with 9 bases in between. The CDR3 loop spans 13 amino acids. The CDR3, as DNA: TGCAGCGTTGACAGCGCTGGGAACACTGAAGCTTTCTTT. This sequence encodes CSVDSAGNTEAFF.

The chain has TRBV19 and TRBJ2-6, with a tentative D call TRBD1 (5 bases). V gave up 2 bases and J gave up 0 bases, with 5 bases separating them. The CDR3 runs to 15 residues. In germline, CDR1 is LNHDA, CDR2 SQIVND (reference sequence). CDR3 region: CASSIQGSGANVLTF. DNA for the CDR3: TGTGCCAGTAGTATACAGGGCTCTGGGGCCAACGTCCTGACTTTC.

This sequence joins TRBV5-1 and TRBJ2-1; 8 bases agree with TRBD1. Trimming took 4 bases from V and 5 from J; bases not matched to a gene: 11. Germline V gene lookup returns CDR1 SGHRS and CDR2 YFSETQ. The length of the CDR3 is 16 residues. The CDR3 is CASSPHLQGVHNEQFF. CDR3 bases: TGCGCCAGCAGCCCCCATTTACAGGGGGTCCACAATGAGCAGTTCTTC.

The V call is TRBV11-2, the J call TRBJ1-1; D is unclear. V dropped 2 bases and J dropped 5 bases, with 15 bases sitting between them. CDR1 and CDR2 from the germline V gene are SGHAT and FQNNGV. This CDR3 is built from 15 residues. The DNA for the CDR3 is TGTGCCAGCAGCTTATCCGGCGGGCCTCAAACTGAAGCTTTCTTT. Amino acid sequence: CASSLSGGPQTEAFF.

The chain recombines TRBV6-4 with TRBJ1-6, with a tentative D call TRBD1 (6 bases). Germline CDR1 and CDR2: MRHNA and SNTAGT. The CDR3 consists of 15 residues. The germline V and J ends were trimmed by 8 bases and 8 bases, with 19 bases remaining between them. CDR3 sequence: CASRRSPQGDSPLHF. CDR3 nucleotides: TGTGCCAGCCGGCGGAGCCCACAGGGAGATTCACCCCTCCACTTT.

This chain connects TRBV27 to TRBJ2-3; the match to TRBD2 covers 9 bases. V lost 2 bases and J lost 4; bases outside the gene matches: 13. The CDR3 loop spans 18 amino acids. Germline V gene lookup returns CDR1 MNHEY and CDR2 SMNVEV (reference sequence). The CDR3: CASSLRGVAGGRSDTQYF. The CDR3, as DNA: TGTGCCAGCAGTTTAAGGGGGGTGGCGGGAGGGAGGTCAGATACGCAGTATTTT.

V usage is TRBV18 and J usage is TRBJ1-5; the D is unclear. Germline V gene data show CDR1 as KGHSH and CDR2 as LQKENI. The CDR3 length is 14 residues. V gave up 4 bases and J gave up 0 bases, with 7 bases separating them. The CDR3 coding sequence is TGTGCCAGCTCACGTACAGATAGCAATCAGCCCCAGCATTTT. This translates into CASSRTDSNQPQHF.

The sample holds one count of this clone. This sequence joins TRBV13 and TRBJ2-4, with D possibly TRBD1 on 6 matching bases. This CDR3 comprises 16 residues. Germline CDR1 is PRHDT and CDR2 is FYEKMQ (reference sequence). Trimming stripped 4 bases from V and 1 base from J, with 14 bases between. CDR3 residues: CASSSNYRVAKNIQYF. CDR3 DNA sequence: TGTGCCAGCAGCTCAAACTACAGGGTTGCCAAAAACATTCAGTACTTC.

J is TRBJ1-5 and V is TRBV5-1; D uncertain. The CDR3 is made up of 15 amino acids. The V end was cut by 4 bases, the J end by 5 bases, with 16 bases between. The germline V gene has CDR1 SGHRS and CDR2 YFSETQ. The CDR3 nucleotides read TGCGCCAGCAGCGAAATGGGAGACCCCTATCAGCCCCAGCATTTT. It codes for CASSEMGDPYQPQHF.

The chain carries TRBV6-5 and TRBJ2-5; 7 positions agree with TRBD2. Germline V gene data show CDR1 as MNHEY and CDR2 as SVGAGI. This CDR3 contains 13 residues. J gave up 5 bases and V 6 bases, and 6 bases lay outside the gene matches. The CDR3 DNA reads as TGTGCCAGCAGCCGACCCGGGGGGGAGACCCAGTACTTC. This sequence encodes CASSRPGGETQYF.